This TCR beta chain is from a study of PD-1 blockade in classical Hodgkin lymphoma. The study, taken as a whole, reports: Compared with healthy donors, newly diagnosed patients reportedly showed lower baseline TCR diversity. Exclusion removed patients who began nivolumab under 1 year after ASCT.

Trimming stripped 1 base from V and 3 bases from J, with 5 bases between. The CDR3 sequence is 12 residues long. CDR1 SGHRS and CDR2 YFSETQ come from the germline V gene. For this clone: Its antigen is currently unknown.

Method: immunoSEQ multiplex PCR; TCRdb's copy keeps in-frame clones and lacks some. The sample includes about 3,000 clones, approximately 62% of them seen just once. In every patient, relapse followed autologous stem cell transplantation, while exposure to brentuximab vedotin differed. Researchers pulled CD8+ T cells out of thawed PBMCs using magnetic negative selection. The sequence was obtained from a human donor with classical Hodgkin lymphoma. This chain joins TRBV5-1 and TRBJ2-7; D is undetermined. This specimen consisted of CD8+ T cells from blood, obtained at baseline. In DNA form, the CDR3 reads TGCGCCAGCAGCTTGTCCAGCTACGAGCAGTACTTC. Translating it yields CASSLSSYEQYF.